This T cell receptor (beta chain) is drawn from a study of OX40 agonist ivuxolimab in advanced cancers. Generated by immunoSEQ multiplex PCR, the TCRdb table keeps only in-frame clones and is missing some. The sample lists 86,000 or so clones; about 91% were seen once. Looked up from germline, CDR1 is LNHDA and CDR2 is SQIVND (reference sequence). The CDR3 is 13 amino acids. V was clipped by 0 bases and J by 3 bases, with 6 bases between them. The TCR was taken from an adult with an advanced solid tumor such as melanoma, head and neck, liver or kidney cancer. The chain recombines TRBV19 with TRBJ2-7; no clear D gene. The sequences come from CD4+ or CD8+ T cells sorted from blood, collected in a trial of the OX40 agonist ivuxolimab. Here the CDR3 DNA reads TGTGCCAGTAGTATAGATGGCCACTACGAGCAGTACTTC. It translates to CASSIDGHYEQYF.